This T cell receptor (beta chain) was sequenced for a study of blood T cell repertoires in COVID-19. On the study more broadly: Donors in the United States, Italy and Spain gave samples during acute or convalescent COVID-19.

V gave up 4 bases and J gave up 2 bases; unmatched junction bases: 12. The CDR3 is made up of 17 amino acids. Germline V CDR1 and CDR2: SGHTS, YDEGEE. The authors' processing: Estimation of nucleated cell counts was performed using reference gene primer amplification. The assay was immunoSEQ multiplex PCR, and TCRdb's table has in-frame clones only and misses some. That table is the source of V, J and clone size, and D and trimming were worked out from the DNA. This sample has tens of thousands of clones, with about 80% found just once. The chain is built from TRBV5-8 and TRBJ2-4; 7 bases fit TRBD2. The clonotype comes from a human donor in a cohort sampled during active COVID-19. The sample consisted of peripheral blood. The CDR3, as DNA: TGTGCCAGCAGCAGGACTAGAAGTTCTTTTTCCAAAAACATTCAGTACTTC. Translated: CASSRTRSSFSKNIQYF.